The text below deals with one T cell receptor (beta chain). Its cognate antigen is unknown. TCRdb recomputed calls from the RT-PCR reads with MiXCR, one row per CDR3 protein. The repertoire holds about 190,000 distinct CDR3 sequences, with approximately 15% as singletons. Germline V gene data show CDR1 as SGHVS and CDR2 as FQNEAQ. The CDR3 consists of 15 residues. With V trimmed by 3 bases and J by 2 bases, 7 bases remained unmatched. This entry is derived from a study of response to subunit inactivated influenza vaccine. Notes on the study in general: The authors offered the suggestion that each seasonal influenza vaccination recruits few new T cells.

The input for sequencing was CD8+ T cells sorted from PBMCs, taken roughly 5 days after vaccination. This chain uses TRBV7-8 with TRBJ2-7; 7 nucleotides agree with TRBD1. This receptor was taken from a man aged 45-60 years who received an inactivated influenza vaccine. The CDR3 protein is CASSLADRTPYEQYF. The DNA for the CDR3 is TGTGCCAGCAGCTTGGCGGACAGGACTCCCTACGAGCAGTACTTC.